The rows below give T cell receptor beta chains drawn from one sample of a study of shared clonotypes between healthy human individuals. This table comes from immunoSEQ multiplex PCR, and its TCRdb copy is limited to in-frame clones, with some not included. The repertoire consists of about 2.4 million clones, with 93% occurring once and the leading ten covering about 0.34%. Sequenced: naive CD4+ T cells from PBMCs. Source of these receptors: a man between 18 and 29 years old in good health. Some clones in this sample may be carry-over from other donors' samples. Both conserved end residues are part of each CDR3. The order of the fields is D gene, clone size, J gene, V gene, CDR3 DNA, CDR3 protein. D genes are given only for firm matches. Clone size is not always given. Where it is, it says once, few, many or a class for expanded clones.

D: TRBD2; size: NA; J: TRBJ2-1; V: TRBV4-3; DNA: TGCGCCAGCAGCCAAGGAAGCGGGAGGGCCAATGAGCAGTTCTTC; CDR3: CASSQGSGRANEQFF
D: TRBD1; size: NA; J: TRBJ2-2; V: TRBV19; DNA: TGTGCCAGTATCCGGGACAGGGACACCGGGGAGCTGTTTTTT; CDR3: CASIRDRDTGELFF
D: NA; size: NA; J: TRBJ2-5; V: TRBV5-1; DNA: TGCGCCAGCAGCATACCGGTCGCGCTACAAGAGACCCAGTACTTC; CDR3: CASSIPVALQETQYF
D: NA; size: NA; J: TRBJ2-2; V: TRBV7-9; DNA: TGTGCCAGCAGCCTTCCCCCGGGGAACACCGGGGAGCTGTTTTTT; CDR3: CASSLPPGNTGELFF
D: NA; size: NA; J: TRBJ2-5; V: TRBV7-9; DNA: TGTGCCAGCAGCTTGGAAGGGCAAGAGACCCAGTACTTC; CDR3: CASSLEGQETQYF
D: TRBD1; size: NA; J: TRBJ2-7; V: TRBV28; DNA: TGTGCCAGCAGTCGGACAGGGAATCGGCACGAGCAGTACTTC; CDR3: CASSRTGNRHEQYF
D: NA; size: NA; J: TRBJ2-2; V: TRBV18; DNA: TGTGCCAGCTCACCAAATCGAGCGGGCAGAAACACCGGGGAGCTGTTTTTT; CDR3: CASSPNRAGRNTGELFF
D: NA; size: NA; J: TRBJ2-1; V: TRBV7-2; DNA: TGTGCCAGCAGCTTAGTATACAGCAACAATGAGCAGTTCTTC; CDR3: CASSLVYSNNEQFF
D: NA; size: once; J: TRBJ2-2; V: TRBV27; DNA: TGTGCCAGCAGTCAACACTCCAGGGCCGCGACCGGGGAGCTGTTTTTT; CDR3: CASSQHSRAATGELFF
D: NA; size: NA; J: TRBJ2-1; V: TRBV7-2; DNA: TGTGCCAGCAGCTTTTGGGACAATGAGCAGTTCTTC; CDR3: CASSFWDNEQFF
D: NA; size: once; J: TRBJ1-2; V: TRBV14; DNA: TGTGCCAGCAGCCACAGGGTTCCCTATGGCTACACCTTC; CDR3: CASSHRVPYGYTF
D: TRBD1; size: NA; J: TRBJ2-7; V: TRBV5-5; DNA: TGTGCCAGCAGCTTTACTGGGACAGGACACGAGCAGTACTTC; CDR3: CASSFTGTGHEQYF
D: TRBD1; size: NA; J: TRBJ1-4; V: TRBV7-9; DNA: TGTGCCAGCAGCCAGGACAGGGGGCGCGGCTATGAAAAACTGTTTTTT; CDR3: CASSQDRGRGYEKLFF
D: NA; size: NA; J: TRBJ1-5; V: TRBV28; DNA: TGTGCCAGCAGTTCGGGACCTGGGAGCAATCAGCCCCAGCATTTT; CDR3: CASSSGPGSNQPQHF
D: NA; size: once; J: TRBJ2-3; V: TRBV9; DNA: TGTGCCAGCAGCGTTTCGAGCGAAAGCACAGATACGCAGTATTTT; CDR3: CASSVSSESTDTQYF
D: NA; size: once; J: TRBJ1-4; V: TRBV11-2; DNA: TGTGCCAGCAGCTTTCGATCAAAACTGTTTTTT; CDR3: CASSFRSKLFF
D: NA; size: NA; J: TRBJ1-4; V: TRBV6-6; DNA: TGTGCGGGGCGCAAGGCAGAGAATGAAAAACTGTTTTTT; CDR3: CAGRKAENEKLFF
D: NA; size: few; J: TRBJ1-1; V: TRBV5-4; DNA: TGTGCCAGCAGCTTGGGGACAGCTAAGAACACTGAAGCTTTCTTT; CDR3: CASSLGTAKNTEAFF
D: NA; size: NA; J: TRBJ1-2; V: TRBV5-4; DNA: TGTGCCAGCAGCCGATGGGGTTATAACTATGGCTACACCTTC; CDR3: CASSRWGYNYGYTF